This T cell receptor beta chain was captured in a study of blood T cells in healthy people across ages. Study overall: For every two T cells, template switching captured about one barcoded beta molecule. Study-wide results and caveats: Because donor CMV status was unknown, expanded clonotype changes were possibly confounded. Donors of long life had a larger count of naive CD4+ cells and greater diversity than aged donors.

Comments on this clonotype: The antigen is unknown.

A J-beta primer mix and a sample-barcoded 5' primer were used in a second PCR of roughly 6 to 11 cycles. One entry per CDR3 protein, called by TCRdb with MiXCR from the 5' RACE reads. Of some 700,000 distinct CDR3 sequences detected, approximately 39% appear once; the ten largest clones hold around a fifth. The CDR3 is 14 amino acids. Germline-derived CDR1 and CDR2 are SNHLY and FYNNEI. With 6 bases clipped from V and 1 base from J, the junction kept 0 bases outside the gene matches. This chain joins TRBV2 and TRBJ2-2; 9 nucleotides align to TRBD1. This TCR was sampled from a woman aged 60-75 years in good health. Sequenced: blood. The CDR3 DNA is TGTGCCAGCAGGGGACAGGGGAACACCGGGGAGCTGTTTTTT. Its protein is CASRGQGNTGELFF.